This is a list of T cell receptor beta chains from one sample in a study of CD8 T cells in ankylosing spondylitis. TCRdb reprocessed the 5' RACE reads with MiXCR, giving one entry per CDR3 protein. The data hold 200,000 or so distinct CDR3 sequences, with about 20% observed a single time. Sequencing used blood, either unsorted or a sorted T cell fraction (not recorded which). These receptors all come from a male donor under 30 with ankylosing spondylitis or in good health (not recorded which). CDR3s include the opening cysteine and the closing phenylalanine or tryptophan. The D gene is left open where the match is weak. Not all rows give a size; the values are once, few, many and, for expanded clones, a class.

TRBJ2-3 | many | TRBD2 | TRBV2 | TGTGCCAGCAGTATAAGACTAGCGGGAGTCACAGATACGCAGTATTTT | CASSIRLAGVTDTQYF
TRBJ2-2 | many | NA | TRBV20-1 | TGCAGTGCAAAGAGCTCGGGGCTTAACACCGGGGAGCTGTTTTTT | CSAKSSGLNTGELFF
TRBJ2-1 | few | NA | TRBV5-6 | TGTGCCAGCAGCTTGGAGGTAGGGGATGAGCAGTTCTTC | CASSLEVGDEQFF
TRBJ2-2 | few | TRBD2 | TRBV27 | TGTGCCAGCAGTTTGCAGGGTCTAGCGGGAGAGGGGGCCGGGGAGCTGTTTTTT | CASSLQGLAGEGAGELFF
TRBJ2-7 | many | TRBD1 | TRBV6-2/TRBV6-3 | TGTGCCAGCAGTTTCACAGGGGGCCCCTACGAGCAGTACTTC | CASSFTGGPYEQYF
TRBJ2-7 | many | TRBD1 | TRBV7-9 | TGTGCCAGCAAATTTCCGGGACAGCTGTACGAGCAGTACTTC | CASKFPGQLYEQYF
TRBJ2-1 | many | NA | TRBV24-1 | TGTGCCACCAGTGATCGTCCCGGCGGGATAGGTGAGCAGTTCTTC | CATSDRPGGIGEQFF
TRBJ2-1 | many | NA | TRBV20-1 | TGCAGTGCTCCTGGTGGGATCGGGTCCCCGAACAATGAGCAGTTCTTC | CSAPGGIGSPNNEQFF
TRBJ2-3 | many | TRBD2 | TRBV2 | TGTGCCAGCAGTCGAGCGGGAGTTGGTGGAGGCACAGATACGCAGTATTTT | CASSRAGVGGGTDTQYF
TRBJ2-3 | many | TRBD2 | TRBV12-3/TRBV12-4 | TGTGCCAGCAGTTTAGCGGGGACTAGCGGGAGGGCCACGCCGTATTTT | CASSLAGTSGRATPYF
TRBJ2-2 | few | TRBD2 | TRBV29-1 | TGCAGCGTTGATTCGGGGGGAACGAACACCGGGGAGCTGTTTTTT | CSVDSGGTNTGELFF
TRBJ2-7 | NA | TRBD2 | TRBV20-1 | TGCAGTGCTAGAGACCCTCGGCGGGAGGACCCCTACGAGCAGTACTTC | CSARDPRREDPYEQYF
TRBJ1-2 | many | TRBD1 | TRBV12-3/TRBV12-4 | TGTGCCACCCTGGGACAGGGGGCTAACTATGGCTACACCTTC | CATLGQGANYGYTF
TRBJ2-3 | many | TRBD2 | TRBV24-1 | TGTGCCACCAGTGATCCCTCTAGCGGGAAAACAGATACGCAGTATTTT | CATSDPSSGKTDTQYF
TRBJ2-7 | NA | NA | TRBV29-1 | TGCAGCGTTATTGGAGGCTCCTACGAGCAGTACTTC | CSVIGGSYEQYF
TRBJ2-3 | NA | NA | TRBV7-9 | TGTGCCAGCAGCATGGCTGGGCAGAACACAGATACGCAGTATTTT | CASSMAGQNTDTQYF
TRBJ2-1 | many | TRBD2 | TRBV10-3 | TGTGCCATCAGTACCCTAGCGGGAGAGGCTGAGCAGTTCTTC | CAISTLAGEAEQFF
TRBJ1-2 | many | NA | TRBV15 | TGTGCCACCAGCAGAGTATTAACAGCAAACTATGGCTACACCTTC | CATSRVLTANYGYTF
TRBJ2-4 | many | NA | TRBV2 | TGTGCCAGCAGTGAAGGAGAGGGGTCAAAAAACATTCAGTACTTC | CASSEGEGSKNIQYF
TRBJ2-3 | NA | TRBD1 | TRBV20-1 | TGCAGTGCGTACGTCGCCGGGACAGTAAAGATTACAGATACGCAGTATTTT | CSAYVAGTVKITDTQYF
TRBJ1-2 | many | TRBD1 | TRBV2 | TGTGCCACCGAGGACAGGATTGCTGGCTACACCTTC | CATEDRIAGYTF
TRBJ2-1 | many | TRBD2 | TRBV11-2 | TGTGCCAGCAGCTTCATAGGGACTAGCCAGACGGATGAGCAGTTCTTC | CASSFIGTSQTDEQFF
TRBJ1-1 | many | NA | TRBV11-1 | TGTGCCAGCAGCTTAGGCACTTCGACTTTCTTT | CASSLGTSTFF
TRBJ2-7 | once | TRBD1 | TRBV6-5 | TGTGCCAGCAGTATCCTAGGGGGCGAAGACTACGAGCAGTACTTC | CASSILGGEDYEQYF
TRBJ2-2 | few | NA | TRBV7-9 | TGTGCCAGCAGATCGGACACCGGGGAGCTGTTTTTT | CASRSDTGELFF
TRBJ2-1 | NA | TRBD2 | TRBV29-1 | TGCAGCGTTGGTGGTTTAGCGGGAGATGAGCAGTTCTTC | CSVGGLAGDEQFF
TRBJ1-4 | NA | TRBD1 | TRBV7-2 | TGTGCCAGCGCCGCGGGACAGATACTGTTTTTT | CASAAGQILFF
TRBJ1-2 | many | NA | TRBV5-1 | TGCGCCAGCACCGAGGGGGGAACCTATGGCTACACCTTC | CASTEGGTYGYTF
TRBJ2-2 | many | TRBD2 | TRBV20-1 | TGCAGTGCCCCTAGCGGGACTAACACCGGGGAGCTGTTTTTT | CSAPSGTNTGELFF
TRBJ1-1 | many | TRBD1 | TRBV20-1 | TGCAGTGTACCGGGACAGGGAAGCACTGAAGCTTTCTTT | CSVPGQGSTEAFF
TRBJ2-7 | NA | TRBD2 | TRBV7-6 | TGTGCCAGCAGCCAGGGACTAGCGGGATTCTCCTACGAGCAGTACTTC | CASSQGLAGFSYEQYF
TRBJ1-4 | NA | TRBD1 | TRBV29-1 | TGCAGCGTTGAAGATAGCCGACAGGGCGAAAAACTGTTTTTT | CSVEDSRQGEKLFF
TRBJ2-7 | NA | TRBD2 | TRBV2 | TGTGCCAGCAGTGACGGGACTAGCGGGAATTACGAGCAGTACTTC | CASSDGTSGNYEQYF
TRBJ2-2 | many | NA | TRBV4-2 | TGTGCCAGCAGCCAGAAGGGGCTTGGGGCGAACACCGGGGAGCTGTTTTTT | CASSQKGLGANTGELFF
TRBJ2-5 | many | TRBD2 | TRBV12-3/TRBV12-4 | TGTGCCAGCAGTTTATCGCCCGGGACTAGCGGGAGAGAGACCCAGTACTTC | CASSLSPGTSGRETQYF
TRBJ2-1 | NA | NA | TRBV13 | TGTGCCAGCAGCTTAGTACAGGTCTACAATGAGCAGTTCTTC | CASSLVQVYNEQFF
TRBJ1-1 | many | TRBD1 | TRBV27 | TGTGCCAGCCGAACAGGGGCCAGGAACACTGAAGCTTTCTTT | CASRTGARNTEAFF
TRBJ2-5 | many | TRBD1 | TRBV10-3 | TGTGCCATCAAGCGCCTCGGGACAGAAGAGACCCAGTACTTC | CAIKRLGTEETQYF